The 23 T cell receptor beta chains listed next were all sequenced from one sample in a study of blood T cells in healthy people across ages. The use of a sample-barcoded 5' primer and a J-beta primer mix characterized a second PCR of about 6 to 11 cycles. Using its own MiXCR run on the 5' RACE reads, TCRdb lists one record per CDR3 protein. This table has about 680,000 distinct CDR3 sequences, 45% to 50% appearing once. The sequenced sample was blood. The receptors shown here come from a woman in her sixties in good health.

This clonotype was seen a few times. The rearrangement uses TRBV12-3 or TRBV12-4 and TRBJ1-2; possibly TRBD1 for D (5 bases). Trimming shortened V by 6 bases and J by 4 bases, and 12 bases separated the two germline ends. The CDR3 is made up of 13 amino acids. CDR3 in DNA: TGTGCCAGCAGCCCCGAGGACACCTATGGCTACACCTTC. It codes for CASSPEDTYGYTF.

V is TRBV29-1 and J is TRBJ1-2; no reliable D call. Trimming removed 6 bases at V and 5 bases at J, with 16 bases between. The CDR3 is 13 amino acids. Germline values: CDR1 SQVTM, CDR2 ANQGSEA. The CDR3 is CSVGDIVQYGYTF. The CDR3 DNA reads as TGCAGCGTGGGTGACATCGTCCAATATGGCTACACCTTC.

V is TRBV7-9 and J is TRBJ1-1; tentatively, D is TRBD1 (6 bases). Trimming took off 4 bases at V and 0 bases at J, with 12 bases between the two ends. CDR1 and CDR2 from the germline V gene are SEHNR and FQNEAQ (reference sequence). The CDR3 covers 15 residues. CDR3 coding DNA: TGTGCCAGCAGCTCATGGACAGCCATGAACACTGAAGCTTTCTTT. It encodes CASSSWTAMNTEAFF. The whole variable domain, filled in from reference TRBV7-9 and TRBJ1-1, reads DTGVSQNPRHKITKRGQNVTFRCDPISEHNRLYWYRQTLGQGPEFLTYFQNEAQLEKSRLLSDRFSAERPKGSFSTLEIQRTEQGDSAMYLCASSSWTAMNTEAFFGQGTRLTVV.

The chain combines TRBV18 with TRBJ1-2; D not certain. V dropped 3 bases and J dropped 6 bases, with 14 bases sitting between them. Germline CDR1 KGHSH, CDR2 LQKENI. CDR3 length: 14 amino acids. CDR3: CASSPGLTVDGYTF. CDR3 bases: TGTGCCAGCTCACCCGGTCTCACGGTGGATGGCTACACCTTC.

This chain connects TRBV7-9 to TRBJ1-2, with D tentatively TRBD1 (6 bases). CDR1 is SEHNR, CDR2 FQNEAQ, per germline (reference sequence). V lost 3 bases, J lost 2 bases, and 10 bases lay in between. The length of the CDR3 is 14 residues. The CDR3, as DNA: TGTGCCAGCAGCTTCGCAGGGGCAAACTATGGCTACACCTTC. This translates into CASSFAGANYGYTF.

This clonotype was picked up many times. J is TRBJ2-5 and V is TRBV3-1; D gene ambiguous. The germline V and J ends were trimmed by 8 bases and 5 bases, with 9 bases remaining between them. The CDR3 runs to 11 residues. Germline V gene lookup returns CDR1 LGHDT and CDR2 YNNKEL (reference sequence). DNA for the CDR3: TGTGCCAGCGAAAAAGGCGAGACCCAGTACTTC. Amino acid sequence: CASEKGETQYF.

The V call is TRBV29-1, the J call TRBJ2-1, with TRBD1 matching over 11 bases. The tail of the sequence fits TRBJ2-7 better, so the J call may be wrong. The germline V gene encodes CDR1 SQVTM and CDR2 ANQGSEA. The CDR3 loop spans 16 amino acids. CDR3 sequence: CSVGYPGQGVANEQYF. CDR3 coding DNA: TGCAGCGTCGGGTACCCGGGACAGGGGGTAGCCAATGAGCAGTACTTC.

The chain links TRBV7-8 to TRBJ2-1; 8 bases fit TRBD2. The trim removed 7 bases at V and 4 bases at J, leaving 15 bases unmatched. Germline V gene sequence: CDR1 SGHVS, CDR2 FQNEAQ. The CDR3 runs 17 residues. The CDR3: CASIEVKGGRTYNEQFF. The CDR3 region has the DNA TGTGCCAGCATCGAGGTTAAGGGCGGGAGGACGTACAATGAGCAGTTCTTC.

This clonotype was observed at least ten times. CDR3 sequence reads: CASSLQFTDTQYF. The CDR3 region has the DNA TGTGCCAGCAGCTTACAGTTTACAGATACGCAGTATTTT. The chain is built from TRBV11-2 and TRBJ2-3; no definite D call. CDR3 length equals 13 residues. The germline V gene encodes CDR1 SGHAT and CDR2 FQNNGV. V was clipped by 2 bases and J by 3 bases, with 6 bases between them.

The chain employs TRBV4-2 and TRBJ2-1; D gene unclear. Trimming cost V 0 bases and J 0 bases, with 3 bases left between them. The CDR3 runs 14 residues. In germline, CDR1 is LGHNA, CDR2 YNFKEQ. The CDR3 region has the DNA TGTGCCAGCAGCCAAGACAGCTCCTACAATGAGCAGTTCTTC. Protein product: CASSQDSSYNEQFF.

V gene TRBV7-2 combines with J gene TRBJ1-1; a possible D gene is TRBD1 (6 bases). Trimming removed 5 bases from V and 0 bases from J, with 19 bases in between. The germline V gene encodes CDR1 SGHTA and CDR2 FQGNSA. The CDR3 sequence is 17 residues long. The DNA of the CDR3 is TGTGCCAGCAGCCCCCCCAGCCCAGCAGGGGTGAACACTGAAGCTTTCTTT. Translating gives CASSPPSPAGVNTEAFF.

The gene calls are TRBV5-1 and TRBJ2-5; D could derive from TRBD1 or TRBD2 (5 bases each). The CDR3 contains 15 residues. The V gene's germline CDR1 is SGHRS and CDR2 YFSETQ. V lost 0 bases and J lost 2, with 11 bases in between. Here the CDR3 reads CASSLVGTTQETQYF. Written as DNA, the CDR3 is TGCGCCAGCAGCTTGGTTGGGACCACACAAGAGACCCAGTACTTC. Using reference TRBV5-1 and TRBJ2-5 for the parts outside the CDR3, the full variable domain is KAGVTQTPRYLIKTRGQQVTLSCSPISGHRSVSWYQQTPGQGLQFLFEYFSETQRNKGNFPGRFSGRQFSNSRSEMNVSTLELGDSALYLCASSLVGTTQETQYFGPGTRLLVL.

This clonotype appeared a few times. The V and J genes are TRBV7-2 and TRBJ2-5; tentatively, D is TRBD2 (6 bases). CDR1 SGHTA and CDR2 FQGNSA come from the germline V gene. Trimming pared 4 bases from V and 4 bases from J, leaving 13 bases between. The length of the CDR3 is 14 residues. Written as DNA, the CDR3 is TGTGCCAGCAGCTCCCGAGGGACTCCAGAGACCCAGTACTTC. It translates to CASSSRGTPETQYF. The full variable domain, completed using reference TRBV7-2 and TRBJ2-5, is GAGVSQSPSNKVTEKGKDVELRCDPISGHTALYWYRQSLGQGLEFLIYFQGNSAPDKSGLPSDRFSAERTGGSVSTLTIQRTQQEDSAVYLCASSSRGTPETQYFGPGTRLLVL.

The V and J genes are TRBV18 and TRBJ2-7; 8 bases fit TRBD1. V lost 3 bases to trimming and J lost 2 bases; unmatched junction nucleotides: 15. In germline, CDR1 is KGHSH, CDR2 LQKENI. This CDR3 region has 18 residues. In DNA form, the CDR3 reads TGTGCCAGCTCACCCATTCATACCCGGACAGGGAGCCCCTACGAGCAGTACTTC. Its translation is CASSPIHTRTGSPYEQYF.

In nucleotides, the CDR3 is TGTGCCAGCAGCAATGGACAGGGTTCCTACAATGAGCAGTTCTTC. Translating gives CASSNGQGSYNEQFF. The chain joins TRBV11-3 to TRBJ2-1; 8 bases line up with TRBD1. The CDR3 has 15 residues. Germline CDR1 is SGHNT and CDR2 is YENEEA. V gave up 5 bases and J gave up 1 base; unmatched junction bases: 4.

V is TRBV4-3 and J is TRBJ1-6; D possibly corresponds to TRBD1 (5 bases). The V gene's germline CDR1 is LGHNA and CDR2 YSLEER. The germline V and J ends were trimmed by 1 base and 9 bases, with 10 bases remaining between them. This CDR3 is built from 14 residues. CDR3 nucleotide sequence: TGCGCCAGCAGCCAAGGACTTCAGGGTTCACCCCTCCACTTT. Protein sequence: CASSQGLQGSPLHF.

This clonotype occurred once. This chain connects TRBV6-2 or TRBV6-3 to TRBJ2-3; D is unresolved. V gave up 2 bases and J gave up 2 bases, with 8 bases separating them. The CDR3 is made up of 14 amino acids. Germline CDR1 is MNHEY and CDR2 is SVGEGT. Here the CDR3 DNA reads TGTGCCAGCAGTTACAGTAGATTCACAGATACGCAGTATTTT. It specifies CASSYSRFTDTQYF.

This clonotype was counted a few times. This chain joins TRBV5-5 and TRBJ2-4, with 9 positions matching TRBD1. The CDR3 consists of 16 residues. The V segment lost 0 bases and the J segment 3 bases; nucleotides outside the gene matches: 4. Germline V gives CDR1 SGHKS, CDR2 YYEKEE (reference sequence). The CDR3 here is CASSLVPGQGKNIQYF. The CDR3 bases are TGTGCCAGCAGCTTGGTTCCGGGACAGGGCAAAAACATTCAGTACTTC.

The chain links TRBV20-1 to TRBJ1-5; D is ambiguous. The length of the CDR3 is 14 residues. Germline-derived CDR1 and CDR2 are DFQATT and SNEGSKA (reference sequence). Trimming pared 6 bases from V and 0 bases from J, leaving 12 bases between. The CDR3 DNA follows: TGCAGTGCCCCGGCAAGATATAGCAATCAGCCCCAGCATTTT. This gives the protein CSAPARYSNQPQHF.

This clonotype turned up a few times. This chain connects TRBV7-2 to TRBJ1-4; D may be TRBD1 (5 bases). This CDR3 has 15 residues. Germline CDR1 and CDR2: SGHTA and FQGNSA. The V end was cut by 6 bases, the J end by 3 bases, with 14 bases between. The CDR3 is CASRRGSRANEKLFF. The DNA of the CDR3 is TGTGCCAGCAGGCGGGGGTCCAGGGCTAATGAAAAACTGTTTTTT. Full variable domain (outside the CDR3, taken from reference TRBV7-2 and TRBJ1-4): GAGVSQSPSNKVTEKGKDVELRCDPISGHTALYWYRQSLGQGLEFLIYFQGNSAPDKSGLPSDRFSAERTGGSVSTLTIQRTQQEDSAVYLCASRRGSRANEKLFFGSGTQLSVL.

This clonotype was seen repeatedly, ten times or more. V usage is TRBV4-2 and J usage is TRBJ2-1, with 10 bases that match TRBD2. The germline V gene has CDR1 LGHNA and CDR2 YNFKEQ. The CDR3 extends over 14 amino acids. V lost 4 bases, J lost 14 bases, and 11 bases stayed unmatched. The CDR3 protein is CASSRSSSGRIEFF. The CDR3 DNA reads as TGTGCCAGCAGCCGCTCCTCTAGCGGGAGAATCGAGTTCTTC.

The chain uses TRBV20-1 and TRBJ1-6, with D uncertain. The germline V gene encodes CDR1 DFQATT and CDR2 SNEGSKA (reference sequence). There are 16 residues in the CDR3. Between the trimmed V and J ends, which lost 0 bases and 6 bases, there was a span of 15 bases. Here the CDR3 DNA reads TGCAGTGCTAGAGATGGAGAAGCGGTATTTAATTCACCCCTCCACTTT. This codes for CSARDGEAVFNSPLHF.

The sample holds a few counts of this clonotype. The chain carries TRBV6-2 or TRBV6-3 and TRBJ2-7; D tentatively fits TRBD1 or TRBD2 (5 bases each). This CDR3 contains 14 residues. Germline V gene lookup returns CDR1 MNHEY and CDR2 SVGEGT. The V end lost 6 bases, the J end lost 3 bases, and 15 bases lay between the germline ends. This chain's CDR3 is CASRALLGVYEQYF. The DNA for the CDR3 is TGTGCCAGCAGAGCCCTCCTGGGGGTCTACGAGCAGTACTTC.